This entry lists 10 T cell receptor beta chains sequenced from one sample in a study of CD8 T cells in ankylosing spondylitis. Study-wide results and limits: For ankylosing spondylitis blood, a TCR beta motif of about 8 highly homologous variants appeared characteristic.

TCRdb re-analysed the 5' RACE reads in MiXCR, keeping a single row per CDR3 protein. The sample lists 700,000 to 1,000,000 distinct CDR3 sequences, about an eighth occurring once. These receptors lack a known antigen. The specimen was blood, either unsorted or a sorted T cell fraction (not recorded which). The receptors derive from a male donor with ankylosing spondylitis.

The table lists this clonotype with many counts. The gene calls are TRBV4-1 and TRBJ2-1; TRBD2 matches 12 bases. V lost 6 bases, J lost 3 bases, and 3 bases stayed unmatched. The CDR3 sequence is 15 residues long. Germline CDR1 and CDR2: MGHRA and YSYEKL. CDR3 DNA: TGCGCCAGCAGAGAGGGACTAGCGGGCTACAATGAGCAGTTCTTC. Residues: CASREGLAGYNEQFF.

CDR3 DNA: TGTGCCAGCAGCAAGGGACTAACTAACACCGGGGAGCTGTTTTTT. Translated, it gives CASSKGLTNTGELFF. This sequence joins TRBV7-2 and TRBJ2-2; 7 bases line up with TRBD2. Germline CDR1 SGHTA, CDR2 FQGNSA. The CDR3 totals 15 residues. J lost 2 bases, V lost 5 bases, and 5 bases had no gene match.

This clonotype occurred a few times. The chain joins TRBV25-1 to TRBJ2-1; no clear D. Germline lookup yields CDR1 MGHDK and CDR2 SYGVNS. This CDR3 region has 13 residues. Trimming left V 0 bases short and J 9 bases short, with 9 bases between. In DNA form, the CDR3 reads TGTGCCAGCAGTGAATATCGGCCGGGTGAGCAGTTCTTC. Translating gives CASSEYRPGEQFF.

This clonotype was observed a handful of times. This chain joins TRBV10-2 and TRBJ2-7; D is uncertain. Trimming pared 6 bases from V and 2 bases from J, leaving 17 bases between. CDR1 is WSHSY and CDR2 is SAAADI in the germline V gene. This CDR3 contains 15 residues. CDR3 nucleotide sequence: TGCGCCAGCAGGGATCGGACCGTTGGAACCTACGAGCAGTACTTC. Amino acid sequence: CASRDRTVGTYEQYF.

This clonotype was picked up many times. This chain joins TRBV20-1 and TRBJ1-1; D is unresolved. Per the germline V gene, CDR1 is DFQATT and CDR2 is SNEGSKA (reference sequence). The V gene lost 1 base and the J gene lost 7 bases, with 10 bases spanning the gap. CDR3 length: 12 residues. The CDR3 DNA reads TGCAGTGCTAGAGGTGTTGCAGGTGAAGCTTTCTTT. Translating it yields CSARGVAGEAFF.

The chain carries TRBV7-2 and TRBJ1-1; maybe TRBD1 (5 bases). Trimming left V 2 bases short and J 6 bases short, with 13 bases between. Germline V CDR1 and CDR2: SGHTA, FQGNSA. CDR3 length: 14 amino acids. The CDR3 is CASSLQGTSAEAFF. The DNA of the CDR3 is TGTGCCAGCAGCTTACAGGGTACGTCGGCTGAAGCTTTCTTT.

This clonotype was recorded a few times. The DNA for the CDR3 is TGTGCCAGCAGTGTGGGGCGGAATCAGCCCCAGCATTTT. This translates into CASSVGRNQPQHF. J is TRBJ1-5 and V is TRBV6-1; tentatively, D is TRBD1 (5 bases). Per germline, CDR1 MNHNS and CDR2 SASEGT. This CDR3 is 13 amino acids long. Trimming took off 4 bases at V and 4 bases at J, with 8 bases between the two ends.

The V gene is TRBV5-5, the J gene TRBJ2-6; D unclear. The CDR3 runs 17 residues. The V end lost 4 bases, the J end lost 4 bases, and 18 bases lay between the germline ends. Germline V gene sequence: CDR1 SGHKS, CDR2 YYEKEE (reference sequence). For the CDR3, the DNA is TGTGCCAGCAGCCGAGGACGGCTCTCTGTGGGGGCCAACGTCCTGACTTTC. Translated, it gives CASSRGRLSVGANVLTF.

The CDR3, as DNA: TGTGCCAGCACCCTCCCTAGCGGGAGGAGCTCCTACAATGAGCAGTTCTTC. This gives the protein CASTLPSGRSSYNEQFF. V is TRBV7-9 and J is TRBJ2-1; 11 bases align to TRBD2. From germline, CDR1 is SEHNR and CDR2 FQNEAQ (reference sequence). V shed 7 bases and J 0 bases; nucleotides not matched to a gene: 8. The CDR3 sequence is 17 residues long.

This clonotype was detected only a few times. The chain's CDR3 is CASPRDTVSYEQYF. CDR3 in DNA: TGTGCCAGCCCAAGGGACACCGTTTCCTACGAGCAGTACTTC. The chain combines TRBV6-4 with TRBJ2-7; TRBD1 might be the D (6 bases). This CDR3 spans 14 amino acids. CDR1 is MRHNA and CDR2 is SNTAGT in the germline V gene. The V end lost 8 bases, the J end lost 1 base, and 15 bases lay between the germline ends.